Here is one T cell receptor (beta chain) with its context. Which antigen it targets is not known. No clone much larger than this one lies a single base away; base qualities are absent. This sample was included in a study of cytomegalovirus exposure and HLA in healthy donors (dated by TCRdb to about 2017). Some background on the complete study: An earlier analysis of some 620 of the donors reported over 250 Gb of sequence data and around 100 million unique TCR beta sequences obtained from about 179 million T cells. An early release that covered about 640 HLA-typed donors contained around 300 gigabases of sequencing data and about 84 million unique TCR sequences. Of the roughly 400 genotyped donors, 81% were placed in the genetic ancestry cluster associated with self-reported Caucasian donors. The aim of the study was to test whether cataloging public T cell receptors could identify signatures of past pathogen exposure. The study used immunosequencing to profile the T cell repertoires of approximately 630 subjects and linked those repertoires to cytomegalovirus serostatus. In addition to the first cohort of hundreds of subjects, a separate validation cohort of approximately 130 different subjects was used. To predict cytomegalovirus infection status, the study brought together high-throughput TCR immunosequencing, statistical association of individual TCRs with disease status, and machine learning. A later analysis re-examined previously published TCR beta repertoires from 600 to 700 donors and added high-resolution HLA genotyping to investigate patterns of TCR occurrence. The later analysis used no new phenotypic data to find candidate immune exposures, relying instead on TCR beta sequences and their occurrence across donors. To decide whether each TCR beta V gene segment behaved as functional or pseudogenic, an earlier analysis of over 500 of the donors relied on high-throughput TCR beta sequencing. Donor age, sex, ethnicity and CMV serostatus were compiled together with the repertoire data. A later genetic analysis used genome-wide SNP genotypes for about three fifths of the 666 donors, treating that subset as a discovery cohort. All discovery cohort repertoires had been generated using a single sequencing platform. Class I and class II HLA loci were covered by the typing at four-digit resolution. The number of typed donors differed by locus: about 620-630 for A, B, C, DRB1 and DQB1; roughly 510 for DQA1; approximately 610 for DPA1; and around 490 for DPB1. Roughly 5 DR-DQ haplotypes were treated as single units for association and clustering because of strong linkage in the cohort. Across roughly 420 genotyped donors of the cohort, an average of approximately 200,000 unique TCR beta nucleotide sequences per donor were sequenced, and roughly 17% of those sequences were non-productive. Study-level results and caveats: In a later analysis, TCR association rates were found to vary across HLA loci, with the most associated TCRs seen for DRB1 alleles and the fewest for HLA-C alleles. Correlated functional status among segregating V segments might be attributable to linkage disequilibrium, but an unknown experimental factor could not be ruled out. A few of the identified cytomegalovirus-associated TCR beta chains were confirmed in vitro to be specific for cytomegalovirus antigens. Roughly uniform sequencing depth across donors was assumed in presence/absence analyses, although this assumption may not hold. In a later analysis, HLA-associated TCR beta chains were found to be more clonally expanded and to have lower generation probabilities than equally common non-associated chains. In both the original and validation cohorts, the classifier was reported to diagnose cytomegalovirus status with high specificity and sensitivity. Because some donors lacked HLA typing at each locus, the association tests relied only on the typed subset. A cluster of highly shared sequence variants was judged likely to represent a technical artifact of the sequencing pipeline. Because the 87-base-pair reads could not distinguish some IMGT-functional V segments, including TRBV6-2 and TRBV6-3, those segments were excluded. A further reported finding was that TCR beta sequences accurately predicted the HLA-A and HLA-B alleles for most subjects in the first cohort. This cohort had only TCR beta chains sequenced, and the lack of alpha or paired-chain data limited which features could be detected. According to the authors, the approach could potentially be generalized to other disease states and immunological phenotypes. According to a later analysis, most CMV-associated TCR beta chains appeared to be HLA-restricted, and the HLA associations seemed to be driven largely by CMV exposure. When HLA alleles, especially DR and DQ, strongly co-occurred, TCR associations were difficult to assign to individual alleles. An earlier analysis of 450 to 750 of the donors showed that most TCR beta V segments appeared in productive rearrangements either about 90% or about 30% of the time, which broadly matched IMGT annotations. According to a later genetic analysis, donors in an Asian-associated ancestry cluster had fewer N-insertions in productive TCRs than the roughly 700-donor mean. Immune exposure information for the cohort was limited to CMV serostatus. A total of 150 to 200 TCR beta chains were listed by the study as associated with cytomegalovirus. Most TCR sequences were seen in very few donors, while some public TCRs were found in many individuals. V-gene and J-gene trimming of TCR beta chains was associated with a missense DCLRE1C variant in a later genetic analysis, and the association was replicated in an independent cohort. A later analysis reported that several top co-occurrence clusters appeared linked to parvovirus B19, influenza, CMV and Epstein-Barr virus. At a false discovery rate of 0.05, a later analysis linked fewer than 20,000 TCR beta sequences to specific HLA alleles. The earlier analysis of approximately 560 of the donors excluded 15 to 20 rarely observed V segments, including chromosome 9 orphons, because counts were too low.

The germline V gene supplies CDR1 MNHEY and CDR2 SVGAGI. The V and J ends are trimmed by 6 bases and 5 bases, leaving 14 bases between them. The CDR3 sequence holds 13 residues, the cysteine and phenylalanine included. The read is trimmed to its CDR3 DNA, 39 bases read in frame from base 1. The cohort consisted of approximately 670 healthy bone marrow donors. Cohort members were all nominally healthy when sampled, although unrecorded immune exposures were likely present. The donor was CMV seropositive and was included in the group of 250 to 300 seropositive cohort members. Every donor gave a peripheral blood sample, and the peripheral blood mononuclear cells from that sample were used for TCR beta sequencing. The Qiagen DNeasy Blood Extraction Kit was used to extract genomic DNA from the blood cell samples. Receptors were amplified or captured by the immunoSEQ multiplex PCR assay. For the multiplex PCR, a mixture combining 60 forward primers for TCR Vbeta segments and 13 reverse primers for TCR Jbeta segments was used. A multiplex PCR assay on genomic DNA amplified the CDR3 region of rearranged TCR beta genes. On the Illumina HiSeq System, the amplified TCR beta libraries were sequenced as 87-base-pair reads. On the authors' methods: Across the roughly 640 repertoires, a later analysis counted approximately 75 million unique TCR beta chains, some 11 million of which were shared by at least two donors. A nearest-neighbor algorithm error-corrected the raw reads and collapsed the reads into unique sequences, merging closely related sequences to remove PCR and sequencing errors. To assign V, D and J gene segments, CDR3 sequences were aligned to IMGT reference sequences. Each retained sequence needed at least a six-nucleotide match to both a V gene segment and a J gene segment. Rearrangements were called productive when the CDR3 lacked stop codons and stayed in frame with V and J; all others were non-productive. CDR3 was defined by IMGT convention, running from the second conserved V-encoded cysteine to the conserved J-encoded phenylalanine. In an earlier analysis of roughly 580 of the donors, sequences lacking an unambiguous match to a single V gene segment were excluded. An earlier analysis of several hundred of the donors called V segments functional above 56.7% productive rearrangements and segregating when the between-donor standard deviation exceeded 5%. A statistical classification framework was developed to diagnose cytomegalovirus status using the catalog of TCR beta chain sequences. V and J gene assignment, in a later analysis, came from comparing TCR nucleotide sequences with IMGT/GENE-DB human TR gene sequences. The TCRdist pipeline was used in a later analysis to assign CDR3 sequences and most-parsimonious VDJ recombination scenarios. In a later analysis, each TCR beta chain was defined by its CDR3 amino acid sequence together with its V-gene family, and reads without a unique V-gene family were excluded. A later analysis removed 450 to 600 highly shared, low-generation-probability nucleotide sequences to deal with suspected cross-contamination and a sequencing artifact. In a later analysis, a clonal expansion index was calculated for each public chain from normalized within-repertoire ranks of inferred template counts. A later analysis computed generation probabilities with a VDJ recombination model fitted to out-of-frame rearrangements, and checked the results against IGoR. A later analysis scored TCR-TCR, TCR-HLA and TCR-CMV co-occurrence with hypergeometric tests, applying a repertoire-size bias correction to TCR pairs. In a later analysis, false discovery rates were estimated by permuting HLA or CMV assignments 20 times. A later analysis grouped co-occurring TCRs with DBSCAN, adding TCRdist sequence similarity when clustering within HLA-allele-positive subsets. For co-occurrence clustering, repertoires with fewer than 30,000 or more than 120,000 public chains were excluded, along with roughly 5 repertoires with anomalous nucleotide sharing. TCRdb's version of the immuneACCESS table is confined to in-frame rearrangements and falls short of the full clone set. An unresolved V gene accounts for under half of the shortfall where checked; the remainder is of unknown origin. From that table come the V and J calls and clone size; the DNA was used to work out D and trimming. A total of around 76,000 clones appear in this sample, around 70% of them only once. Of the sample, 6.5% to 8% falls within the top ten clones.

The sample comprised PBMCs. This clonotype was obtained from a man aged 40-50 years in good health and CMV-seropositive. The rearranged segments are TRBV6-5 and TRBJ2-7; the best D guess is TRBD1, with 6 bases matching. The DNA is as follows: TGTGCCAGCAGCCGGGACATCTTCGACGAGCAGTACTTC. Its coded protein is CASSRDIFDEQYF.